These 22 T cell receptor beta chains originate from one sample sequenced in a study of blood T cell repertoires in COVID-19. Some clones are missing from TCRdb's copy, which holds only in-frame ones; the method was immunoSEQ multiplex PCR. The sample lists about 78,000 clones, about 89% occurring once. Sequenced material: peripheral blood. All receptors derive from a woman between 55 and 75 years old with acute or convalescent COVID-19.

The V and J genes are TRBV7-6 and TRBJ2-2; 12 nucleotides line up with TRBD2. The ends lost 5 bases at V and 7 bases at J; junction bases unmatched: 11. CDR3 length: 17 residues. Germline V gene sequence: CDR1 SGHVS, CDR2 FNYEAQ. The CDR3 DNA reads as TGTGCCAGCAGCCCTAGGACTAGCGGGAAAGTGGGCGGGGAGCTGTTTTTT. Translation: CASSPRTSGKVGGELFF.

DNA for the CDR3: TGTGCCAGTAGCAGCAATATAGGACTAGCGGGAGATACGTGGGGGAATGAGCAGTTCTTC. Translated: CASSSNIGLAGDTWGNEQFF. The chain recombines TRBV19 with TRBJ2-1; TRBD2 agrees at 13 bases. CDR3 length equals 20 residues. The trim removed 6 bases at V and 7 bases at J, leaving 21 bases unmatched. Looked up from germline, CDR1 is LNHDA and CDR2 is SQIVND (reference sequence). The entire variable domain, with the rest obtained from reference TRBV19 and TRBJ2-1, is as follows: DGGITQSPKYLFRKEGQNVTLSCEQNLNHDAMYWYRQDPGQGLRLIYYSQIVNDFQKGDIAEGYSVSREKKESFPLTVTSAQKNPTAFYLCASSSNIGLAGDTWGNEQFFGPGTRLTVL.

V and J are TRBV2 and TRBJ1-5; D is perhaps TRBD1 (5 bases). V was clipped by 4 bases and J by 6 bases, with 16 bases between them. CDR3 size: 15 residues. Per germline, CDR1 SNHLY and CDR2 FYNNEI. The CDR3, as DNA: TGTGCCAGCAGTGTAGGGCTGGGGGGAAGTCAGCCCCAGCATTTT. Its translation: CASSVGLGGSQPQHF.

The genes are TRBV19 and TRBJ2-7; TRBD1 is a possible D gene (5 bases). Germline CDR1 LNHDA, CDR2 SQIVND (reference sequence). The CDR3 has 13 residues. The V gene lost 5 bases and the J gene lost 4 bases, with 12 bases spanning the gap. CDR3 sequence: CASSPGHTYEQYF. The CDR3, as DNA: TGTGCCAGTAGTCCCGGACACACTTACGAGCAGTACTTC. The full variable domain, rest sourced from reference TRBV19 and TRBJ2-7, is DGGITQSPKYLFRKEGQNVTLSCEQNLNHDAMYWYRQDPGQGLRLIYYSQIVNDFQKGDIAEGYSVSREKKESFPLTVTSAQKNPTAFYLCASSPGHTYEQYFGPGTRLTVT.

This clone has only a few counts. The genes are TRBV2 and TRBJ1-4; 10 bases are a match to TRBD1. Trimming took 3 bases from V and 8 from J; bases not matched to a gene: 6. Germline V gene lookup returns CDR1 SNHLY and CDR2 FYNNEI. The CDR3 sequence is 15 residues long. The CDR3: CASSDHGTGEEKLFF. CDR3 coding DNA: TGTGCCAGCAGTGACCATGGGACAGGGGAAGAAAAACTGTTTTTT.

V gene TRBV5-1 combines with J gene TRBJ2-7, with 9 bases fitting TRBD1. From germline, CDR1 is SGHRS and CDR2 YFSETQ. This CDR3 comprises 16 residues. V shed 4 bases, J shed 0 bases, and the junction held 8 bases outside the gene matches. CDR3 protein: CASSPRGQGSSYEQYF. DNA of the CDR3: TGCGCCAGCAGCCCGAGGGGACAGGGAAGCTCCTACGAGCAGTACTTC.

The DNA of the CDR3 is TGTGCCAGCAGCTTGGGGACAGGGGGGAGGTCACCCCTCCACTTT. Translated, it gives CASSLGTGGRSPLHF. The V and J genes are TRBV5-5 and TRBJ1-6, with 10 bases identical to TRBD1. With V trimmed by 0 bases and J by 10 bases, 4 bases remained unmatched. Germline V gene sequence: CDR1 SGHKS, CDR2 YYEKEE (reference sequence). The CDR3 is 15 amino acids.

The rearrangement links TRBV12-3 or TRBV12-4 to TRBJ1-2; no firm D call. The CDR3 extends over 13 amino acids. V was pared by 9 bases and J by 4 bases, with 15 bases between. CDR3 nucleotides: TGTGCCAGTCGGGGAGGGCGGCTCTATGGCTACACCTTC. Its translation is CASRGGRLYGYTF.

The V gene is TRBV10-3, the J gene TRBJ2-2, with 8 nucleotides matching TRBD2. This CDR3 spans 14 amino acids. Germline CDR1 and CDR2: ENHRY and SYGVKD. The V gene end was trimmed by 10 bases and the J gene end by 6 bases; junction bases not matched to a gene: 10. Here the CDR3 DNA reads TGTGCCACCTGGGAGAGCGGGAGATCCGGGGAGCTGTTTTTT. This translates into CATWESGRSGELFF.

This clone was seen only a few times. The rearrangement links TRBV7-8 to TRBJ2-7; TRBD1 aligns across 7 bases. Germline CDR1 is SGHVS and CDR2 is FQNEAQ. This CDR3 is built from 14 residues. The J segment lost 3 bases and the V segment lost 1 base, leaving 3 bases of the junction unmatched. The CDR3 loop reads CASSLVGQSYEQYF. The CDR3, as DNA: TGTGCCAGCAGCTTAGTGGGACAGAGCTACGAGCAGTACTTC.

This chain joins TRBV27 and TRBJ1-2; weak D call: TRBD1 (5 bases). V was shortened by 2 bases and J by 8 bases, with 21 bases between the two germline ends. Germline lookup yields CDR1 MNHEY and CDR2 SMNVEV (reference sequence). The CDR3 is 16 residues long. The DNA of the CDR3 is TGTGCCAGCAGTTTACAACCGGGGGGGGGAGCGGGAGGCTACACCTTC. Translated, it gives CASSLQPGGGAGGYTF.

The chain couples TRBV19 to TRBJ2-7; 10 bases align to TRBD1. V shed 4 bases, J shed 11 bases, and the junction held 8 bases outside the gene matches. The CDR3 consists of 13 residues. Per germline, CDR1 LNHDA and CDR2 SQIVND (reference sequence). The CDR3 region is CASSSGTGDSEYF. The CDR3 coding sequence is TGTGCCAGTAGTAGCGGGACAGGGGATTCGGAGTACTTC. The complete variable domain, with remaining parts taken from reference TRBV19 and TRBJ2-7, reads DGGITQSPKYLFRKEGQNVTLSCEQNLNHDAMYWYRQDPGQGLRLIYYSQIVNDFQKGDIAEGYSVSREKKESFPLTVTSAQKNPTAFYLCASSSGTGDSEYFGPGTRLTVT.

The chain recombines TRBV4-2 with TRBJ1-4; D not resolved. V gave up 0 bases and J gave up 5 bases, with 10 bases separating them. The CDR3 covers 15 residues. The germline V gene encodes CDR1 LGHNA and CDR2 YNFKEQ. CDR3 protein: CASSQDRFQNEKLFF. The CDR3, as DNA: TGTGCCAGCAGCCAAGATCGTTTCCAGAATGAAAAACTGTTTTTT.

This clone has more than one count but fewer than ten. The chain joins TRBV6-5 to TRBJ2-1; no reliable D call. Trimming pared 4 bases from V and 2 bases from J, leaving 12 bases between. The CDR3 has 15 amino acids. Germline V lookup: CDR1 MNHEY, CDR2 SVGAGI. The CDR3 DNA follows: TGTGCCAGCAGTTCGAGTCATATTGCCTACAATGAGCAGTTCTTC. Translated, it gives CASSSSHIAYNEQFF.

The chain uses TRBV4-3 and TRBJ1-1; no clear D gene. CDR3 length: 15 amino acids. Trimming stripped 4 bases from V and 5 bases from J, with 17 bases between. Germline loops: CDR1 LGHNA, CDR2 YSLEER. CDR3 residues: CASSPTGEGRTEAFF. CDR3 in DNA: TGCGCCAGCAGCCCGACTGGGGAGGGCAGAACTGAAGCTTTCTTT.

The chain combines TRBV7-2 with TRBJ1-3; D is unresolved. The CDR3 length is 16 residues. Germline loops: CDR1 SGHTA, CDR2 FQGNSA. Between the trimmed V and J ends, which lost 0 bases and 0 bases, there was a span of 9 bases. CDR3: CASSLAAINSGNTIYF. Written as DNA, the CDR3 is TGTGCCAGCAGCTTAGCGGCAATTAACTCTGGAAACACCATATATTTT.

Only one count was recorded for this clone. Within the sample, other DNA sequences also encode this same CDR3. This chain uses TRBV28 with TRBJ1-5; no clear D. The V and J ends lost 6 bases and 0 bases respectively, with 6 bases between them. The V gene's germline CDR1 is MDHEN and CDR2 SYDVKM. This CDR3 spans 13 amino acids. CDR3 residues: CASRTGSNQPQHF. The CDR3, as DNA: TGTGCCAGCAGAACGGGTAGCAATCAGCCCCAGCATTTT.

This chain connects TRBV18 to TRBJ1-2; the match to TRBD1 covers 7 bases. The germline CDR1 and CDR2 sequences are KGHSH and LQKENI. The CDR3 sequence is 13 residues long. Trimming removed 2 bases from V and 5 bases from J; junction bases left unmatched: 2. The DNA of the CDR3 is TGTGCCAGCTCACCAGACAGGGAATATGGCTACACCTTC. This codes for CASSPDREYGYTF.

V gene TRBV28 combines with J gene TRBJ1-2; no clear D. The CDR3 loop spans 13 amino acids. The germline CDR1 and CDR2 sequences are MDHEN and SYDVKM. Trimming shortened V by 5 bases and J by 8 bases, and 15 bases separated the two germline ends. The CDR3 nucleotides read TGTGCCAGCAGTCGGACGATGGAGGACGGCTACACCTTC. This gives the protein CASSRTMEDGYTF.

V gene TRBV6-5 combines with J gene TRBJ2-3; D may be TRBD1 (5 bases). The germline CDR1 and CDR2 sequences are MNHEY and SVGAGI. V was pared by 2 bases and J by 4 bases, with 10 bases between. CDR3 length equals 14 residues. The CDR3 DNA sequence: TGTGCCAGCAGTTACAGGACACGCGCAGATACGCAGTATTTT. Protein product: CASSYRTRADTQYF.

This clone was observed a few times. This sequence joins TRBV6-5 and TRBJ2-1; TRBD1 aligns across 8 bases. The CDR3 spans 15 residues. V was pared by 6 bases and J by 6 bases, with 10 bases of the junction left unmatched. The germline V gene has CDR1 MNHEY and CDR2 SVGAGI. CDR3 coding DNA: TGTGCCAGCAGCCTCAGAAGGACAGGGATCAATGAGCAGTTCTTC. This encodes CASSLRRTGINEQFF.

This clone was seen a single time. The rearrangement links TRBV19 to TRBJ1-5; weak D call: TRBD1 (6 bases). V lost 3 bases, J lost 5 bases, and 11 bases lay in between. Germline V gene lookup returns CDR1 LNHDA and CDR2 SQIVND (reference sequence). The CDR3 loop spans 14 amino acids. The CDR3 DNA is TGTGCCAGTAGTATCTTAGGGGGTCATCAGCCCCAGCATTTT. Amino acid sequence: CASSILGGHQPQHF.